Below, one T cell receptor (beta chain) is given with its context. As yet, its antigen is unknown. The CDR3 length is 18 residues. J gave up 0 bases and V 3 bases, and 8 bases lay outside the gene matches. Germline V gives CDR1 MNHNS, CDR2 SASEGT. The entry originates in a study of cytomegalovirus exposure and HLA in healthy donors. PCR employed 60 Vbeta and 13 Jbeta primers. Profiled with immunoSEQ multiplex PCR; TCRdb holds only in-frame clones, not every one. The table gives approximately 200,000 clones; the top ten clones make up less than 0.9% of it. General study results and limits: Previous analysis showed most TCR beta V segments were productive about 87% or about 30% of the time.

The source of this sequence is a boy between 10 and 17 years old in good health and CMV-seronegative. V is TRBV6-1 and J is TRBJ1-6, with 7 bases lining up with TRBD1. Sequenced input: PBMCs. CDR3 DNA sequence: TGTGCCAGCAGTGACGAGGGGGCCCTGAGCTCCTATAATTCACCCCTCCACTTT. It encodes CASSDEGALSSYNSPLHF.